This T cell receptor (beta chain) emerged from a study of OX40 agonist ivuxolimab in advanced cancers. Study-level background: The study treated patients with ivuxolimab, an agonistic anti-OX40 (CD134) antibody.

In the case of this clone: What it binds is not known.

Measured with immunoSEQ multiplex PCR; TCRdb has only the in-frame clones, and not every one. The table lists approximately 39,000 clones, around 85% of them singletons. Autoimmune disease history or systemic immunosuppression excluded patients. General study points: Individuals who were partial responders at 0.1-3.0 mg/kg had clonal expansion that ranked among the lowest. More expanded clones were seen, on average, in CD8+ T cells than in CD4+.

The sequence came from an adult with an advanced solid tumor such as melanoma, head and neck, liver or kidney cancer. The sample in question was CD4+ or CD8+ T cells sorted from blood, obtained in a trial of the OX40 agonist ivuxolimab.

CDR3: CASGGSNTEAFF. DNA for the CDR3: TGTGCCAGCGGAGGATCGAACACTGAAGCTTTCTTT. The chain joins TRBV7-9 to TRBJ1-1, with D uncertain. From germline, CDR1 is SEHNR and CDR2 FQNEAQ (reference sequence). Trimming removed 8 bases from V and 1 base from J, with 8 bases in between. The CDR3 is 12 amino acids.